This T cell receptor beta chain was observed in a study of T cell responses to AZD1222 COVID-19 vaccine (dated by TCRdb to the early 2020s). For context, the study as a whole: TCR sequencing covered more than 230 trial participants: nearly 210 given two doses of AZD1222 and 26 given two doses of MenACWY control vaccine. Trial participants were enrolled into age subgroups of 18-55, 56-69 and 70-plus years, which contained approximately 150, 28 and 58 TCR-sequenced participants, respectively.

Overall results and qualifications from the work: Epitopes outside the regions mutated in the B.1.351 and B.1.1.7 variants were reportedly recognized by nearly half of the unique spike-specific TCRs. Participants were mostly white British and included more females than males, and it was suggested by the authors that clonal diversity may have been underestimated. Conclusions about previously exposed vaccinees are limited, since just 5 or 6 AZD1222 recipients were seropositive for SARS-CoV-2 at baseline. CD4 TCRs associated with the vaccine covered the entire spike protein, and the dominant responses were in regions 160-218 and 743-854. Because no day 14 peak-response samples were available, repertoires were characterized only after the peak T cell response. A significant rise in spike-specific TCR breadth and depth was observed after two AZD1222 doses relative to day 0 and relative to MenACWY recipients. In the small 56-69-year group, the increase in depth fell short of significance, most likely because of low power.

This specimen's time point label, per the study, means: baseline before first vaccination. The treatment or condition label here, explained by the study, means: meningococcal conjugate vaccine given as trial control. The vaccinee samples were drawn from two UK trials, COV001 and COV002, one of which was a single-blind randomized controlled phase 2/3 trial testing AZD1222 (ChAdOx1 nCoV-19) in healthy adults. For TCRbeta chain sequencing, PBMC samples were collected from trial participants at day 0 and at day 28 after the second dose. Comment on this clone: There is no known antigen for this receptor. Per-base qualities were not stored, and no clone one base away is much larger.

The CDR3, from cysteine to phenylalanine, totals 18 residues. Only CDR3 DNA is held: 54 bases, read in frame from base 1. CDR1 and CDR2 (SGHNT, YENEEA) derive from the germline V gene. V and J are truncated by 3 bases and 5 bases respectively, leaving an intervening sequence of 24 bases. The CDR3 regions of human TCRbeta chains were analyzed by immunosequencing. The study's own analysis went as follows. Repertoire TCRs were checked for matches against a reference library of SARS-CoV-2-specific TCRs that had been generated using the MIRA antigen-specificity platform. Breadth was defined as the fraction of unique TCRs that were SARS-CoV-2-associated, and depth was defined as the fraction of total T cells that were SARS-CoV-2-associated. Each spike-specific TCR was assigned to its reactive spike region and to a CD4 or CD8 class using the MIRA data. Log10-transformed breadth and depth values were compared by one-way ANOVA with Sidak's multiple comparisons tests. The immuneACCESS repertoire file appears here via TCRdb, limited to in-frame rearrangements. These files lack a portion of the clones; in checked studies, under half of the deficit traces to unresolved V genes, and the cause of the others is not known. V and J calls and clone size follow that table, whereas D and trimming were derived from the DNA. This sample holds 100,000 to 150,000 clones; 75% to 90% were observed only once. Around 10% of the sample is in the top ten clones.

This TCR was recovered from an adult in good health. In this chain, TRBV11-3 is recombined with TRBJ2-3, and the D gene may be TRBD2, 6 bases matching. This sample comprised peripheral blood, obtained on day 0 of MenACWY control vaccination. The base sequence is TGTGCCAGCAGCTTCCCCATCTCCTCGGGACTTCGGGAAGATACGCAGTATTTT. Its protein product is CASSFPISSGLREDTQYF.